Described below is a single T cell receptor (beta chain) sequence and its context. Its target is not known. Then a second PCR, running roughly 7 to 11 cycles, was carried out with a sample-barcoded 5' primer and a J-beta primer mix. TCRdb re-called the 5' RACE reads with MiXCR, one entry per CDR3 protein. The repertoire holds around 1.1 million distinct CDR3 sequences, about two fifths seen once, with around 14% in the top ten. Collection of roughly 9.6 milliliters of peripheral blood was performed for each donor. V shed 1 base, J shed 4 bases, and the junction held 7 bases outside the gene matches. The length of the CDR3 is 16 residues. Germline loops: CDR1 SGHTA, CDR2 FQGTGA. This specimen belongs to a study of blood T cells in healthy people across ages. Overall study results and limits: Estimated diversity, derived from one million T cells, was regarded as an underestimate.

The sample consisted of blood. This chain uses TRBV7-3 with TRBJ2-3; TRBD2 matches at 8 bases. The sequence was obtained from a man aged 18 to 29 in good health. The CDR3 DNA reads TGTGCCAGCAGCTTAAACGGGGGGGTATGGGCAGATACGCAGTATTTT. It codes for CASSLNGGVWADTQYF.